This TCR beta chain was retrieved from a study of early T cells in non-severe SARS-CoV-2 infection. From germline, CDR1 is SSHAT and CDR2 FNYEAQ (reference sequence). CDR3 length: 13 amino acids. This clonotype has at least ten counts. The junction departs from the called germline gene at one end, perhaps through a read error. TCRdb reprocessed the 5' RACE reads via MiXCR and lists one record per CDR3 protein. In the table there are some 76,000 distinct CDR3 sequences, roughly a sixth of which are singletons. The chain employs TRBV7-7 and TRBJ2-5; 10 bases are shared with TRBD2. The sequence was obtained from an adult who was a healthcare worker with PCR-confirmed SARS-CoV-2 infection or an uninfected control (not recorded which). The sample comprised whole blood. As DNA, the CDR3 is TGTGCTAGCAGCAGGACTAGCGGAGGGACCCAGTACTTC. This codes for CASSRTSGGTQYF. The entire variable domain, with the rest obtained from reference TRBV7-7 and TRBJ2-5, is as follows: GAGVSQSPRYKVTKRGQDVTLRCDPISSHATLYWYQQALGQGPEFLTYFNYEAQPDKSGLPSDRFSAERPEGSISTLTIQRTEQRDSAMYRCASSRTSGGTQYFGPGTRLLVL.